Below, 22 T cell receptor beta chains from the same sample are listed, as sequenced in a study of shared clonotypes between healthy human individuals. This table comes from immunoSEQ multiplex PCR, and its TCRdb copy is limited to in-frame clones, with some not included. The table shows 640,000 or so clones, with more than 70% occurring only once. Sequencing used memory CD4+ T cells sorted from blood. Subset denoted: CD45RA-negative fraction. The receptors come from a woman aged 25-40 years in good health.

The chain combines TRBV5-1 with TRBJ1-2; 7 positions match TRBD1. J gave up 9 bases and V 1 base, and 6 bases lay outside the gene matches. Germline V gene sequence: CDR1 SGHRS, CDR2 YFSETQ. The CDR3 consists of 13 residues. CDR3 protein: CASSLTGEWSYTF. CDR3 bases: TGCGCCAGCAGCTTGACAGGGGAATGGAGCTACACCTTC.

CDR3 in DNA: TGCGCCAGCAGCTTGGCCCTGACAGGTTTCAACGAGCAGTACTTC. Translation gives CASSLALTGFNEQYF. This chain connects TRBV5-1 to TRBJ2-7, with D possibly being TRBD1 (6 bases). The CDR3 runs 15 residues. V dropped 0 bases and J dropped 5 bases, with 15 bases sitting between them. The germline V gene encodes CDR1 SGHRS and CDR2 YFSETQ. The full variable domain, in which reference TRBV5-1 and TRBJ2-7 provide the parts outside the CDR3, is KAGVTQTPRYLIKTRGQQVTLSCSPISGHRSVSWYQQTPGQGLQFLFEYFSETQRNKGNFPGRFSGRQFSNSRSEMNVSTLELGDSALYLCASSLALTGFNEQYFGPGTRLTVT.

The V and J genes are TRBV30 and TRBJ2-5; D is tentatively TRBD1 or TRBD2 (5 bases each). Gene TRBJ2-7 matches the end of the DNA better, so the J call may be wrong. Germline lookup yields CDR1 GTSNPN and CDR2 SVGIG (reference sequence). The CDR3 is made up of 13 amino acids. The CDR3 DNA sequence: TGTGCCTGGAGACTCGGGACGTCTGGCGAGCAGTACTTC. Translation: CAWRLGTSGEQYF.

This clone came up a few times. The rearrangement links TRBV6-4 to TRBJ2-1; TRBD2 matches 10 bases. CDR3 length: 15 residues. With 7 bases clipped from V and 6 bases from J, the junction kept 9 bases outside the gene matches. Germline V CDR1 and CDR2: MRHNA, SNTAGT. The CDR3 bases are TGTGCCAGCACTCATCTAGCGGGAGAGGGCAATGAGCAGTTCTTC. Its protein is CASTHLAGEGNEQFF.

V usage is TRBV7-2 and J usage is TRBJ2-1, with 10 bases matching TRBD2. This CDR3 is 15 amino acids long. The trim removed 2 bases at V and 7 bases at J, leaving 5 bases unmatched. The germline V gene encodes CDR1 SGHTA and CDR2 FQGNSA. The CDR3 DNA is TGTGCCAGCAGCTTACAGGGACTAGCGTTGAATGAGCAGTTCTTC. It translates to CASSLQGLALNEQFF.

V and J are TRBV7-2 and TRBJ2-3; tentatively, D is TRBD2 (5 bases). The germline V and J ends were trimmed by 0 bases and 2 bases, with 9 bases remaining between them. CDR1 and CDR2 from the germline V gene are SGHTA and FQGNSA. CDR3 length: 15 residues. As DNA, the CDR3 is TGTGCCAGCAGCTTAGCGTCTAGCTTCACAGATACGCAGTATTTT. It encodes CASSLASSFTDTQYF.

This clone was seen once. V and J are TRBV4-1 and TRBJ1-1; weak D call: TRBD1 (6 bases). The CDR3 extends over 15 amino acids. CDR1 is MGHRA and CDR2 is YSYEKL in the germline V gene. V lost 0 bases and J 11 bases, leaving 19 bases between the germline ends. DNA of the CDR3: TGCGCCAGCAGCCAAGATCTGCAGGGGCCCGTGGGTGCTTTCTTT. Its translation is CASSQDLQGPVGAFF.

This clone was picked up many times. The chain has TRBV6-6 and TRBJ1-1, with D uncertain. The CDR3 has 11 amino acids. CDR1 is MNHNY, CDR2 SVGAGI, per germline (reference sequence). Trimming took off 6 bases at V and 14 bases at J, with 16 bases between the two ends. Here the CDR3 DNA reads TGTGCCAGCAGGACCGACCTACTGCTGTTCTTT. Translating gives CASRTDLLLFF.

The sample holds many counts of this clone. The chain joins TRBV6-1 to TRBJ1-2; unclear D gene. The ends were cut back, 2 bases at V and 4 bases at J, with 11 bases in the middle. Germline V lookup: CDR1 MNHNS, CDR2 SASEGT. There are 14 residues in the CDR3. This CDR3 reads CASSEYKGGYGYTF. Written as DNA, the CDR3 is TGTGCCAGCAGTGAATATAAGGGTGGCTATGGCTACACCTTC.

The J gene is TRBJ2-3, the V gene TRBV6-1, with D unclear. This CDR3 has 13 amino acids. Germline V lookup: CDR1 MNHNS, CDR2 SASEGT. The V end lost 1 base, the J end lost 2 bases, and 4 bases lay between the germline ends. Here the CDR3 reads CASSEDTTDTQYF. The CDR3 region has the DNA TGTGCCAGCAGTGAAGATACCACAGATACGCAGTATTTT.

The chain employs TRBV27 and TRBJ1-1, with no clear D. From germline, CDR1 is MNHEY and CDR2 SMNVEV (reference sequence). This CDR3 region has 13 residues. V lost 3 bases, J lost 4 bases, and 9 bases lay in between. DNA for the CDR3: TGTGCCAGCAGTTTTCAATGGGGCACTGAAGCTTTCTTT. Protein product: CASSFQWGTEAFF.

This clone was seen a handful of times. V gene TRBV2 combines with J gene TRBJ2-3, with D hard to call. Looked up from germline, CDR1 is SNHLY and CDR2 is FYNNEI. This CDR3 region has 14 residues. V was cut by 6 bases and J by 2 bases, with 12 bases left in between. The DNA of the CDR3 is TGTGCCAGCAGCTCTGGCTATAACACAGATACGCAGTATTTT. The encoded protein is CASSSGYNTDTQYF.

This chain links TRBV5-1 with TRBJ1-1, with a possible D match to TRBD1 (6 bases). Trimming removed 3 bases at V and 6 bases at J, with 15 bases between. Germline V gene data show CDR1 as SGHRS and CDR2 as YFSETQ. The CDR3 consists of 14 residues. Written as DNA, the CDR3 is TGCGCCAGCAGCTACTCCACGGGGGCTTCTGAAGCTTTCTTT. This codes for CASSYSTGASEAFF.

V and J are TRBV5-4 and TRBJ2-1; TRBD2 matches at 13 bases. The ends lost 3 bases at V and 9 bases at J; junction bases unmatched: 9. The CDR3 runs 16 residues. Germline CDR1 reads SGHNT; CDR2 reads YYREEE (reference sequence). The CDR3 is CASSYGLAGVFIEQFF. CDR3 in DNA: TGTGCCAGCAGCTACGGACTAGCGGGAGTGTTTATTGAGCAGTTCTTC.

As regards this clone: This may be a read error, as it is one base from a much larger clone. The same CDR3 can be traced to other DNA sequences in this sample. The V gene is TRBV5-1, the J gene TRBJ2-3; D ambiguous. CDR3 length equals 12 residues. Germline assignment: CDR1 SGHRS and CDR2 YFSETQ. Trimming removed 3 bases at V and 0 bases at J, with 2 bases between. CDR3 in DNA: TGCGCCAGCAGCTCAAGCACAGATACGCAGTATTTT. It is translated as CASSSSTDTQYF.

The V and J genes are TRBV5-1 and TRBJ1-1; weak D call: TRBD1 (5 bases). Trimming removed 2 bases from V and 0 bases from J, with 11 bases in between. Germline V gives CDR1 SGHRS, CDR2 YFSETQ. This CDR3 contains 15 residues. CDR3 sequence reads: CASSFGTLLNTEAFF. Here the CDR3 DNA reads TGCGCCAGCAGCTTCGGGACCTTACTGAACACTGAAGCTTTCTTT.

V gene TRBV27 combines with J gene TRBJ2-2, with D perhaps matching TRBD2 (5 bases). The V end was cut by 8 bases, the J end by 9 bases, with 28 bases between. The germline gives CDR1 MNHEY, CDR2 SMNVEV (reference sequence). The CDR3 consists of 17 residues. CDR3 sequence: CASETRYRGSPTRELFF. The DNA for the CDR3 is TGTGCCAGCGAAACCCGGTATCGCGGGTCCCCCACGAGGGAGCTGTTTTTT.

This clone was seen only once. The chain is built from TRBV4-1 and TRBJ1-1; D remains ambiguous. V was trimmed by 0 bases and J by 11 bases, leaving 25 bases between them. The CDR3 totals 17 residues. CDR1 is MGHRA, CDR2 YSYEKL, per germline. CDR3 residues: CASSQDFPRTRIELAFF. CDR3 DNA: TGCGCCAGCAGCCAAGATTTCCCTCGGACTAGAATTGAATTGGCTTTCTTT.

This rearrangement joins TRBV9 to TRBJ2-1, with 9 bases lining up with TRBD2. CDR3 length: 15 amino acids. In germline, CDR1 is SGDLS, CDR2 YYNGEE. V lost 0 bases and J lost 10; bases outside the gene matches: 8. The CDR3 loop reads CASSVDGGRAGEQFF. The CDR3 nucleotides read TGTGCCAGCAGCGTAGATGGCGGGAGGGCTGGAGAGCAGTTCTTC. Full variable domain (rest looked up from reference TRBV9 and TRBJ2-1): DSGVTQTPKHLITATGQRVTLRCSPRSGDLSVYWYQQSLDQGLQFLIQYYNGEERAKGNILERFSAQQFPDLHSELNLSSLELGDSALYFCASSVDGGRAGEQFFGPGTRLTVL.

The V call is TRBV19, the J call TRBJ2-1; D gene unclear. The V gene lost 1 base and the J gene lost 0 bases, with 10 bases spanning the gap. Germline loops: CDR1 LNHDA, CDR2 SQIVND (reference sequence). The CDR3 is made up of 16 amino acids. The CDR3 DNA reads TGTGCCAGTAGTATAGTAGGCGGAAACTCCTACAATGAGCAGTTCTTC. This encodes CASSIVGGNSYNEQFF.

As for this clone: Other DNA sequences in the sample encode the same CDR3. The CDR3 region is CASSPRQGTYEQYF. The CDR3 DNA reads TGTGCCAGCTCACCTAGGCAGGGTACCTACGAGCAGTACTTC. This sequence joins TRBV18 and TRBJ2-7; D possibly corresponds to TRBD1 (5 bases). CDR3 length: 14 amino acids. Per the germline V gene, CDR1 is KGHSH and CDR2 is LQKENI. V lost 3 bases, J lost 2 bases, and 11 bases lay in between.

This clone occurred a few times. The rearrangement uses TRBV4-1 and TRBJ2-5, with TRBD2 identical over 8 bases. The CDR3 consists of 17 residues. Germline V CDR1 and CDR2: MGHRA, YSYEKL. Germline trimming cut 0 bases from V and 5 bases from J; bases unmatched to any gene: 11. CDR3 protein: CASSQDVAGGLLETQYF. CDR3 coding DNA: TGCGCCAGCAGCCAAGATGTGGCGGGAGGCCTCCTGGAGACCCAGTACTTC.